The clone carrying this TCR beta chain has at least ten counts. What it binds is not known. The data belong to a study of T cells in Graves' hyperthyroidism and ophthalmopathy. General study results and limits: Blood also contained most expanded thyroid clonotypes above 0.001.

V lost 3 bases and J lost 0, with 8 bases in between. The CDR3 spans 14 residues. The V gene's germline CDR1 is SGDLS and CDR2 YYNGEE. It was considered stable Graves' hyperthyroidism when ophthalmopathy did not progress within 18 months. Amplified TCR beta CDR3 regions derived from RNA transcripts. An initial round of RT-PCR targeting the TCR CDR3 relied on the HTBI primer set. TCRdb used MiXCR to reprocess the multiplex PCR reads, holding one entry per CDR3 protein. The profile shows 500,000 to 650,000 distinct CDR3 sequences, approximately 14% of them singletons. The V call is TRBV9, the J call TRBJ2-3, with D perhaps being TRBD1 or TRBD2 (5 bases each). Sequenced material: blood. This TCR was recovered from a woman aged 40 to 50 with Graves' hyperthyroidism. In nucleotides, the CDR3 is TGTGCCAGCAGCGGGGACGCCAGCACAGATACGCAGTATTTT. This translates into CASSGDASTDTQYF.